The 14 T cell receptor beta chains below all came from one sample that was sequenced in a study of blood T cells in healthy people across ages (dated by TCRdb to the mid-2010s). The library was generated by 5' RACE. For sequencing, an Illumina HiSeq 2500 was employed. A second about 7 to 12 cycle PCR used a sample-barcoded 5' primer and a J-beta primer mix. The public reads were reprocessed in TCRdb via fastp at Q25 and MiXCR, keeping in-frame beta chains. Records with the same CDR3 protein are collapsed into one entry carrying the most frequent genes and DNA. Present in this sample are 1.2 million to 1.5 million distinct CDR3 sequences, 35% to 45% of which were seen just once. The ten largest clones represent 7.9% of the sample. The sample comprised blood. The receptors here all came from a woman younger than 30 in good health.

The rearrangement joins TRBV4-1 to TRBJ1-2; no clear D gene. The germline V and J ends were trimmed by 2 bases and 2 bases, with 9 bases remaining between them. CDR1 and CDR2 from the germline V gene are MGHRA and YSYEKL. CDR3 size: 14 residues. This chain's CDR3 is CASSQRTANYGYTF. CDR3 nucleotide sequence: TGCGCCAGCAGCCAACGGACCGCGAACTATGGCTACACCTTC.

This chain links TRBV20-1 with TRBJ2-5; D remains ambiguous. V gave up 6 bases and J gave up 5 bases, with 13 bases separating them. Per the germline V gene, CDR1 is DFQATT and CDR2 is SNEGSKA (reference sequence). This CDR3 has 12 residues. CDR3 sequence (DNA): TGCAGTGCCCCACCCCTAGGGGAGACCCAGTACTTC. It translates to CSAPPLGETQYF.

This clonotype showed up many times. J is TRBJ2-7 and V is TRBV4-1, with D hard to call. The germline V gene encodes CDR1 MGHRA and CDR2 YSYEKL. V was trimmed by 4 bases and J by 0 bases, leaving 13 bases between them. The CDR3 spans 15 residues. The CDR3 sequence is CASSRILEFSYEQYF. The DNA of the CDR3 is TGCGCCAGCAGCCGGATACTCGAATTCTCCTACGAGCAGTACTTC.

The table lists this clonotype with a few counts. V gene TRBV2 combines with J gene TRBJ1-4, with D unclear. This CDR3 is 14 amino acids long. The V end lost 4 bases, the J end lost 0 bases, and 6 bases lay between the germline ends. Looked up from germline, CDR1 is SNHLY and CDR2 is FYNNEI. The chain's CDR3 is CASSAVTTNEKLFF. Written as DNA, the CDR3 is TGTGCCAGCAGTGCAGTTACAACTAATGAAAAACTGTTTTTT.

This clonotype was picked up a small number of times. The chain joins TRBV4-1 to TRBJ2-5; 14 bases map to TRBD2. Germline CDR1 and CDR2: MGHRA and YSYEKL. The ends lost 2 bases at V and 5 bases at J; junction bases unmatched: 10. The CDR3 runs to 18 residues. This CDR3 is CASSQTRLAGGLRETQYF. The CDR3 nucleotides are TGCGCCAGCAGCCAAACCCGACTAGCGGGGGGGCTTCGGGAGACCCAGTACTTC.

CDR3 loop: CASSLRQGADYGYTF. CDR3 bases: TGTGCCAGCAGTCTCCGACAGGGGGCGGACTATGGCTACACCTTC. V usage is TRBV27 and J usage is TRBJ1-2; 10 positions match TRBD1. Looked up from germline, CDR1 is MNHEY and CDR2 is SMNVEV (reference sequence). Losses at the gene ends were 5 bases for V and 3 bases for J; bases not matched to a gene: 6. This CDR3 region has 15 residues.

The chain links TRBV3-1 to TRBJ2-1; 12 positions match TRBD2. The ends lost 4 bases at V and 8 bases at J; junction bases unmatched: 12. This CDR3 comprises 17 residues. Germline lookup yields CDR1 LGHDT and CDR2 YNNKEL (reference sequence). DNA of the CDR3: TGTGCCAGCAGCCCCATCCGTTCTAGCGGGGGGGCCTATGAGCAGTTCTTC. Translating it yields CASSPIRSSGGAYEQFF.

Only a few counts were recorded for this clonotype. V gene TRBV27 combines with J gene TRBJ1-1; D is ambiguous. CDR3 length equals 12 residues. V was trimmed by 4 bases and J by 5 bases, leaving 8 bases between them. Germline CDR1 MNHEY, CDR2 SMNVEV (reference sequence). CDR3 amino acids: CASSSVGTEAFF. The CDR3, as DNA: TGTGCCAGCAGTTCTGTGGGTACTGAAGCTTTCTTT.

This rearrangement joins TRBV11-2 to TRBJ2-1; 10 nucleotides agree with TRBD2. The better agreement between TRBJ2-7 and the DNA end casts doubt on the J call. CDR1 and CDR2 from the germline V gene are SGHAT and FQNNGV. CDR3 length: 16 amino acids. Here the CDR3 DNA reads TGTGCCAGCAGCTCCCAGCGGGGGGGCTCCTACAATGAGCAGTACTTC. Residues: CASSSQRGGSYNEQYF.

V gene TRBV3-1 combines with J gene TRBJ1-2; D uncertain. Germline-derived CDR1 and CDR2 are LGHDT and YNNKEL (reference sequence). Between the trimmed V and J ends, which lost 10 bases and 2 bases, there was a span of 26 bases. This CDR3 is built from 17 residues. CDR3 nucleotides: TGTGCCACCCACCCCGGGCCAGCCTACCAATTCAACTATGGCTACACCTTC. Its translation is CATHPGPAYQFNYGYTF.

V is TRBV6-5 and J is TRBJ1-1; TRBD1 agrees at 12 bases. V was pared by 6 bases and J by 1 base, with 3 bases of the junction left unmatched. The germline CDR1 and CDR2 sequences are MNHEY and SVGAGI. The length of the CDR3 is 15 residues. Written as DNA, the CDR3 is TGTGCCAGCAGGGGACAGGGGGCCGGGAACACTGAAGCTTTCTTT. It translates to CASRGQGAGNTEAFF.

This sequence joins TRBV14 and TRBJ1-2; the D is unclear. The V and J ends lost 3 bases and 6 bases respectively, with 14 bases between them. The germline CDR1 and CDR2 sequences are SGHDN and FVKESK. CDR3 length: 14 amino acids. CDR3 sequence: CASSHKSSYDGYTF. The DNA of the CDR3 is TGTGCCAGCAGCCATAAATCCAGTTACGATGGCTACACCTTC.

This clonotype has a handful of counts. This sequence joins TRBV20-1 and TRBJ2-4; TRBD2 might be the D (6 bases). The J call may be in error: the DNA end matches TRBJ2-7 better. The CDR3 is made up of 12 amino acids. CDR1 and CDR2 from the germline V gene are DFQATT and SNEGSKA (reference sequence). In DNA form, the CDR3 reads TGCACCGCGGGGCCTAGTGATAACGAGCAGTACTTC. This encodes CTAGPSDNEQYF.

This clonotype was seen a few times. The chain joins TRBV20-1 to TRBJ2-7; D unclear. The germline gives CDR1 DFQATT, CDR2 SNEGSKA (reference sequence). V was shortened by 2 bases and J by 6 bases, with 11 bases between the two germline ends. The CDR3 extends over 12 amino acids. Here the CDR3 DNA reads TGCAGTGCTAGACGGTTTTCGGTCGAGCAGTACTTC. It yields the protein CSARRFSVEQYF.